The 32 T cell receptor beta chains reported below all come from one sample, sequenced in a study of CD8+CD57+ T cells in acquired aplastic anemia (dated 2018 in TCRdb). TCRdb records Illumina HiSeq 2000 as the sequencer. Profiling of TCR beta VDJ combinations and CDR3 sequences used genomic DNA as the template. TCRdb cleaned the public reads at Q25 with fastp, built clones with MiXCR and kept in-frame beta chains. Each entry is one CDR3 protein sequence, shown with its most common DNA and genes. The sample table holds 300,000 or so distinct CDR3 sequences, of which approximately 60% were seen once. Under 1.5% of the sample lies in the top ten. Patients chosen for sequencing had shown expansion of CD8+CD57+ cells by flow cytometry. Sequences were obtained from sorted CD4+, CD8+, or CD8+CD57+ T cells (not recorded which) from PBMCs. All receptors come from a human donor with aplastic anemia.

There are many counts of this clonotype. The V and J genes are TRBV5-1 and TRBJ2-1; TRBD2 aligns across 9 bases. This CDR3 contains 17 residues. Germline V CDR1 and CDR2: SGHRS, YFSETQ. With V trimmed by 2 bases and J by 6 bases, 12 bases remained unmatched. CDR3 nucleotide sequence: TGCGCCAGCAGCTTCCTCTCATTGCGGGAGGGCTCCAATGAGCAGTTCTTC. Translation: CASSFLSLREGSNEQFF.

The CDR3 DNA is TGTGCCAGCAGCTGGGGCACCCCCTACTATGGCTACACCTTC. It translates to CASSWGTPYYGYTF. The rearrangement joins TRBV7-3 to TRBJ1-2; TRBD1 might be the D (5 bases). This CDR3 has 14 residues. V shed 4 bases and J shed 3 bases, with 12 bases lying between them. CDR1 is SGHTA, CDR2 FQGTGA, per germline.

This clonotype was seen repeatedly, ten times or more. The chain's CDR3 is CASSQAGEGGELFF. Written as DNA, the CDR3 is TGTGCCAGCAGCCAAGCGGGAGAGGGCGGGGAGCTGTTTTTT. The V call is TRBV3-1, the J call TRBJ2-2, with D possibly TRBD2 on 6 matching bases. V was clipped by 1 base and J by 7 bases, with 10 bases between them. Germline-derived CDR1 and CDR2 are LGHDT and YNNKEL (reference sequence). This CDR3 has 14 residues.

V is TRBV11-2 and J is TRBJ2-7; TRBD2 matches 9 bases. CDR3 length: 16 residues. In germline, CDR1 is SGHAT, CDR2 FQNNGV. V was pared by 5 bases and J by 1 base, with 9 bases of the junction left unmatched. CDR3 coding DNA: TGTGCCAGCAGCCACTCCATAGGACTAGCGTCCTACGAGCAGTACTTC. Translated: CASSHSIGLASYEQYF.

As regards this clonotype: A much more abundant neighbour one base away suggests this may be a read error. The chain combines TRBV5-1 with TRBJ1-1; possible D gene TRBD1, 5 bases. Germline assignment: CDR1 SGHRS and CDR2 YFSETQ. Deletions cut 6 bases from V and 5 bases from J, with 20 bases between. The CDR3 is 15 residues long. CDR3 DNA: TGCGCCAGCACCACGGGGGGGGGGTTGGATACTGAAGCTTTCTTT. This codes for CASTTGGGLDTEAFF.

This chain uses TRBV25-1 with TRBJ2-5; 8 bases fit TRBD2. After removal of 5 bases from V and 6 bases from J, the junction contained 8 bases not matched to a gene. Germline V gene lookup returns CDR1 MGHDK and CDR2 SYGVNS. CDR3 length: 14 amino acids. The DNA for the CDR3 is TGTGCCAGCAGTTCCTCGGGGGGGCTAAAGACCCAGTACTTC. This gives the protein CASSSSGGLKTQYF.

J is TRBJ2-7 and V is TRBV20-1; 7 bases match TRBD2. There are 16 residues in the CDR3. J gave up 3 bases and V 6 bases, and 17 bases lay outside the gene matches. Germline V gives CDR1 DFQATT, CDR2 SNEGSKA (reference sequence). The CDR3 loop is CSAVWGRGGSSYEQYF. The CDR3 DNA sequence: TGCAGTGCAGTCTGGGGGAGGGGCGGGAGTAGCTACGAGCAGTACTTC.

This chain connects TRBV7-9 to TRBJ2-7; D not certain. The germline V and J ends were trimmed by 7 bases and 0 bases, with 7 bases remaining between them. CDR3 length: 12 residues. The germline gives CDR1 SEHNR, CDR2 FQNEAQ (reference sequence). The CDR3 nucleotides read TGTGCCAGCACCCCTGGCTCCTACGAGCAGTACTTC. It encodes CASTPGSYEQYF.

The sample holds a few counts of this clonotype. The rearrangement uses TRBV5-8 and TRBJ2-1; the D is unclear. The ends were cut back, 2 bases at V and 0 bases at J, with 6 bases in the middle. CDR1 SGHTS and CDR2 YDEGEE come from the germline V gene. The CDR3 is 14 residues long. The CDR3 region is CASSLESSYNEQFF. As DNA, the CDR3 is TGTGCCAGCAGCTTAGAAAGCTCCTACAATGAGCAGTTCTTC.

V gene TRBV19 combines with J gene TRBJ1-6, with 8 positions matching TRBD1. V dropped 5 bases and J dropped 10; count of bases not matched to a gene: 7. The germline CDR1 and CDR2 sequences are LNHDA and SQIVND (reference sequence). The CDR3 has 14 residues. CDR3 sequence: CASSSGQVFSPLHF. Here the CDR3 DNA reads TGTGCCAGTAGTTCGGGACAGGTTTTCTCACCCCTCCACTTT.

This clonotype was seen ten or more times. This sequence joins TRBV5-8 and TRBJ2-2; TRBD2 agrees at 14 bases. J was trimmed by 1 base and V by 6 bases; bases with no gene match: 5. The CDR3 is 17 residues long. Germline-derived CDR1 and CDR2 are SGHTS and YDEGEE. The CDR3 DNA reads TGTGCCAGCAACGGAGGGACTAGCGGGGGGAACACCGGGGAGCTGTTTTTT. Translating it yields CASNGGTSGGNTGELFF.

A remark on this clonotype: The junction differs from germline at one of its ends, possibly a read error. The V and J genes are TRBV2 and TRBJ2-1, with a tentative D call TRBD1 (5 bases). The CDR3 has 14 amino acids. The V gene's germline CDR1 is SNHLY and CDR2 FYNNEI. CDR3 DNA: TGCGCCAGCAGTGGGGCAGGCTGGGCGTCTGGACAATTCTTC. Encoded protein: CASSGAGWASGQFF.

The chain joins TRBV24-1 to TRBJ2-1, with 13 bases fitting TRBD2. Germline V CDR1 and CDR2: KGHDR, SFDVKD. The V gene end was trimmed by 4 bases and the J gene end by 8 bases; junction bases not matched to a gene: 13. This CDR3 has 18 residues. The chain's CDR3 is CATSERTWTSGSVDEQFF. DNA for the CDR3: TGTGCCACCAGTGAACGAACCTGGACTAGCGGGAGTGTGGATGAGCAGTTCTTC.

The chain combines TRBV7-9 with TRBJ2-7; D uncertain. Germline V lookup: CDR1 SEHNR, CDR2 FQNEAQ (reference sequence). The CDR3 extends over 13 amino acids. Trimming cost V 4 bases and J 6 bases, with 13 bases left between them. DNA for the CDR3: TGTGCCAGCAGCTCGGGCCAGGTGGGCGAGCAGTACTTC. Amino acid sequence: CASSSGQVGEQYF.

This clonotype turned up a few times. The rearrangement links TRBV2 to TRBJ1-1, with a possible D match to TRBD1 (5 bases). The CDR3 sequence is 14 residues long. The ends were cut back, 1 base at V and 13 bases at J, with 19 bases in the middle. In germline, CDR1 is SNHLY, CDR2 FYNNEI. In nucleotides, the CDR3 is TGTGCCAGCAGTGAAGGTAGGATGGGACGGTTGCTTTTCTTT. It encodes CASSEGRMGRLLFF.

This clonotype was recorded many times. DNA of the CDR3: TGTGCCAGCAGCTCTTCTGGGACAGGGACTTCACCCCTCCACTTT. The encoded protein is CASSSSGTGTSPLHF. The V and J genes are TRBV7-6 and TRBJ1-6; TRBD1 agrees at 9 bases. This CDR3 is built from 15 residues. The germline CDR1 and CDR2 sequences are SGHVS and FNYEAQ. V trimming: 4 bases; J trimming: 9 bases; junction bases outside the gene matches: 7.

The rearrangement links TRBV15 to TRBJ1-6; D is undetermined. Per the germline V gene, CDR1 is LNHNV and CDR2 is YYDKDF (reference sequence). The CDR3 runs to 14 residues. V was clipped by 2 bases and J by 8 bases, with 10 bases between them. The CDR3 protein is CATSRPRADSPLHF. CDR3 nucleotides: TGTGCCACCAGCAGACCTCGCGCGGATTCACCCCTCCACTTT.

The V and J genes are TRBV19 and TRBJ1-3; 10 bases are a match to TRBD1. The ends lost 6 bases at V and 4 bases at J; junction bases unmatched: 6. The germline V gene encodes CDR1 LNHDA and CDR2 SQIVND (reference sequence). The CDR3 covers 15 residues. The CDR3 DNA reads as TGTGCCAGTAGCCGGGACAGGGGATCGGGAAACACCATATATTTT. Amino acids: CASSRDRGSGNTIYF.

This sequence joins TRBV7-9 and TRBJ1-3, with a possible D match to TRBD1 (6 bases). CDR1 and CDR2 (germline): SEHNR, FQNEAQ (reference sequence). CDR3 length equals 16 residues. Trimming stripped 5 bases from V and 7 bases from J, with 21 bases between. CDR3 DNA: TGTGCCAGCAGCACCCTAGGGGGGGCTCCCTTGAACACCATATATTTT. It is translated as CASSTLGGAPLNTIYF.

This clonotype has just one count. Since a much larger clone is just one base distant, this may be a read error. The chain recombines TRBV3-1 with TRBJ2-1, with D possibly matching TRBD2 (6 bases). V lost 4 bases and J lost 8, with 24 bases in between. The CDR3 consists of 17 residues. Germline V gene data show CDR1 as LGHDT and CDR2 as YNNKEL (reference sequence). CDR3 amino acids: CASSRMRSGVKYDEQFF. Written as DNA, the CDR3 is TGTGCCAGCAGCCGGATGCGGTCGGGAGTAAAGTACGATGAGCAGTTCTTC.

The chain is built from TRBV4-2 and TRBJ2-7; TRBD1 is a possible D gene (6 bases). Trimming removed 1 base at V and 1 base at J, with 11 bases between. Per the germline V gene, CDR1 is LGHNA and CDR2 is YNFKEQ. The CDR3 sequence is 15 residues long. In DNA, the CDR3 is TGTGCCAGCAGCCAAGCGTCGGGACAATCCTACGAGCAGTACTTC. This sequence encodes CASSQASGQSYEQYF.

The J gene is TRBJ2-7, the V gene TRBV20-1; D possibly uses TRBD1 or TRBD2 (6 bases each). From germline, CDR1 is DFQATT and CDR2 SNEGSKA (reference sequence). Trimming took off 0 bases at V and 5 bases at J, with 8 bases between the two ends. The CDR3 loop spans 12 amino acids. The CDR3 here is CSARDRGHEQYF. The DNA of the CDR3 is TGCAGTGCTAGAGATCGGGGGCACGAGCAGTACTTC.

This clonotype showed up just a few times. This rearrangement joins TRBV9 to TRBJ1-6, with D possibly being TRBD1 (5 bases). Trimming shortened V by 0 bases and J by 10 bases, and 14 bases separated the two germline ends. This CDR3 region has 15 residues. Germline V CDR1 and CDR2: SGDLS, YYNGEE. The CDR3 reads CASSVAAGLNSPLHF. As DNA, the CDR3 is TGTGCCAGCAGCGTAGCGGCAGGGCTCAACTCACCCCTCCACTTT.

This clonotype occurred a few times. A junction end diverges from the germline sequence, so it may reflect a read error. The rearrangement links TRBV7-3 to TRBJ2-5; TRBD1 aligns across 9 bases. Germline loops: CDR1 SGHTA, CDR2 FQGTGA. The CDR3 is made up of 17 amino acids. In DNA, the CDR3 is TGCGCCAGCAGCCAAGACCGGGGACAGGGTAGGCAAGAGACCCAGTACTTC. Translation: CASSQDRGQGRQETQYF.

Only a few counts were recorded for this clonotype. The chain has TRBV10-1 and TRBJ1-1; D call uncertain. Germline V gene data show CDR1 as WNHNN and CDR2 as SYGVQD (reference sequence). V lost 3 bases to trimming and J lost 8 bases, with 7 bases between them. The CDR3 totals 11 residues. The CDR3 DNA sequence: TGCGCCAGCAGTGATTCGGGGGAAGCTTTCTTT. It yields the protein CASSDSGEAFF.

The chain combines TRBV19 with TRBJ1-1; perhaps TRBD1 as D (5 bases). The CDR3 sequence is 10 residues long. Trimming shortened V by 8 bases and J by 8 bases, and 9 bases separated the two germline ends. Germline CDR1 LNHDA, CDR2 SQIVND (reference sequence). CDR3 DNA: TGTGCCAGTGTTAGGGGCGAAGCTTTCTTT. It specifies CASVRGEAFF.

The chain recombines TRBV20-1 with TRBJ2-5; D is uncertain. Germline CDR1 DFQATT, CDR2 SNEGSKA (reference sequence). V dropped 3 bases and J dropped 11 bases, with 13 bases sitting between them. This CDR3 has 11 residues. The CDR3 DNA sequence: TGCAGTGCTAGCCGAACTTATGAGCAGTACTTC. Translation: CSASRTYEQYF.

This clonotype was found once. This chain joins TRBV24-1 and TRBJ1-5; D is unclear. Germline V CDR1 and CDR2: KGHDR, SFDVKD. The CDR3 is made up of 10 amino acids. The germline V and J ends were trimmed by 6 bases and 12 bases, with 8 bases remaining between them. CDR3 amino acids: CATSRVVQHF. The CDR3 DNA sequence: TGTGCCACCAGTCGGGTGGTCCAGCATTTT.

The V and J genes are TRBV7-2 and TRBJ2-7; 9 bases are shared with TRBD1. Germline loops: CDR1 SGHTA, CDR2 FQGNSA. With V trimmed by 6 bases and J by 4 bases, 22 bases remained unmatched. The CDR3 runs 19 residues. CDR3 nucleotide sequence: TGTGCCAGCAGACTTATCGGCGATGAGGGGACAGGGATTAGTTACGAGCAGTACTTC. This gives the protein CASRLIGDEGTGISYEQYF.

The rearrangement links TRBV7-3 to TRBJ2-3, with TRBD2 as a possible D gene (6 bases). The CDR3 extends over 15 amino acids. Germline CDR1 SGHTA, CDR2 FQGTGA. Trimming took 5 bases from V and 5 from J, leaving 17 bases between them. The CDR3 protein is CASSPTGLSIDTQYF. As DNA, the CDR3 is TGTGCCAGCAGCCCTACGGGACTGAGTATAGATACGCAGTATTTT. The complete variable domain, with remaining parts taken from reference TRBV7-3 and TRBJ2-3, reads GAGVSQTPSNKVTEKGKYVELRCDPISGHTALYWYRQSLGQGPEFLIYFQGTGAADDSGLPNDRFFAVRPEGSVSTLKIQRTERGDSAVYLCASSPTGLSIDTQYFGPGTRLTVL.

V and J are TRBV9 and TRBJ2-1; 10 bases are shared with TRBD2. The germline V gene has CDR1 SGDLS and CDR2 YYNGEE. Trimming took 2 bases from V and 6 from J; bases not matched to a gene: 5. The CDR3 spans 15 residues. CDR3 sequence (DNA): TGTGCCAGCAGCGTTAGCGGGGGGCCGCGCAATGAGCAGTTCTTC. Translated, it gives CASSVSGGPRNEQFF.

This chain links TRBV6-2 or TRBV6-3 with TRBJ2-1; D may be TRBD2 (6 bases). The CDR3 has 17 amino acids. Germline CDR1 is MNHEY and CDR2 is SVGEGT. V was trimmed by 4 bases and J by 4 bases, leaving 20 bases between them. As DNA, the CDR3 is TGTGCCAGCAGTTCTGGGACTGGCGGGATCCGATACAATGAGCAGTTCTTC. Translating it yields CASSSGTGGIRYNEQFF.